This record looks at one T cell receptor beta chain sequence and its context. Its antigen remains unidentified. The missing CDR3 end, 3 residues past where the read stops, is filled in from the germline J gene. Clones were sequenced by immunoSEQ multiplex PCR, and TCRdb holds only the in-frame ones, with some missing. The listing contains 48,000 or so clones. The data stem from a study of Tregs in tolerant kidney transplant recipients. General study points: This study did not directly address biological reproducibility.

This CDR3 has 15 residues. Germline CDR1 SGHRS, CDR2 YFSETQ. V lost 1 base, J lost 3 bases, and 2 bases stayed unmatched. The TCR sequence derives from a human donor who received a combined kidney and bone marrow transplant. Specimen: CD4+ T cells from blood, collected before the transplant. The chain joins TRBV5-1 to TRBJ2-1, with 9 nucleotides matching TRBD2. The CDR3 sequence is CASSLLTSGYNEQFF. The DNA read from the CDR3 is TGCGCCAGCAGCTTGCTGACTAGCGGCTACAATGAG.